What follows are 29 T cell receptor beta chains derived from one specimen sequenced in a study of identical twins' blood T cells. One entry per CDR3 protein results from TCRdb running MiXCR on the 5' RACE reads. There are a few hundred distinct CDR3 sequences in the sample; 55% to 80% occur only once, and over 13% lies in the top ten. The sample was PBMCs. These receptors originate from a woman between 18 and 49 years old in good health.

V and J are TRBV5-5 and TRBJ1-1; D not resolved. Germline CDR1 reads SGHKS; CDR2 reads YYEKEE (reference sequence). There are 11 residues in the CDR3. V lost 4 bases to trimming and J lost 3 bases, with 4 bases between them. CDR3 residues: CASSAYTEAFF. DNA for the CDR3: TGTGCCAGCAGCGCTTACACTGAAGCTTTCTTT.

Here the CDR3 DNA reads TGCGCCAGCCTAGGACAGGGGGACTCCTCTTCAGGAAACACCATATATTTT. Residues: CASLGQGDSSSGNTIYF. The chain is built from TRBV10-1 and TRBJ1-3; TRBD1 matches 10 bases. CDR1 and CDR2 from the germline V gene are WNHNN and SYGVQD (reference sequence). The CDR3 is 17 amino acids. V gave up 8 bases and J gave up 4 bases; unmatched junction bases: 14.

This clonotype occurred once. V usage is TRBV24-1 and J usage is TRBJ1-1; 8 nucleotides align to TRBD1. The CDR3 has 12 residues. V was clipped by 10 bases and J by 4 bases; unmatched bases: 4. From germline, CDR1 is KGHDR and CDR2 SFDVKD. The chain's CDR3 is CATGQGGTEAFF. The DNA for the CDR3 is TGTGCCACAGGACAGGGTGGCACTGAAGCTTTCTTT.

The chain uses TRBV6-1 and TRBJ1-5; D is uncertain. V was shortened by 4 bases and J by 0 bases, with 4 bases between the two germline ends. The V gene's germline CDR1 is MNHNS and CDR2 SASEGT. The CDR3 runs 13 residues. The CDR3 DNA is TGTGCCAGCAGTGCCGATAGCAATCAGCCCCAGCATTTT. Protein sequence: CASSADSNQPQHF.

The chain carries TRBV4-1 and TRBJ1-6, with D unclear. The CDR3 contains 15 residues. Germline V gives CDR1 MGHRA, CDR2 YSYEKL. With 0 bases removed from V and 8 bases from J, the gap between germline ends came to 11 bases. CDR3 bases: TGCGCCAGCAGCCAAGACGGTGCTGCTGATTCACCCCTCCACTTT. It translates to CASSQDGAADSPLHF.

This chain uses TRBV23-1 with TRBJ1-6; 9 positions match TRBD1. TRBV23-1 is known as an ORF, though its function is uncertain. CDR3 length equals 15 residues. V trimming: 4 bases; J trimming: 8 bases; junction bases outside the gene matches: 6. The CDR3 spells CASSLPGQGHSPLHF. In DNA, the CDR3 is TGCGCCAGCAGTCTCCCGGGACAGGGACATTCACCCCTCCACTTT.

This sequence joins TRBV4-2 and TRBJ1-1; D is perhaps TRBD1 (5 bases). Trimming cost V 4 bases and J 7 bases, with 22 bases left between them. Germline V gives CDR1 LGHNA, CDR2 YNFKEQ. The CDR3 has 16 amino acids. CDR3 in DNA: TGTGCCAGCAGCCCCCTTGGGAGGGGCTCGACGAGTGAAGCTTTCTTT. It translates to CASSPLGRGSTSEAFF.

This clonotype appeared a few times. The V and J genes are TRBV4-3 and TRBJ1-4, with D perhaps TRBD1 (5 bases). This CDR3 comprises 15 residues. V dropped 4 bases and J dropped 6 bases, with 15 bases sitting between them. CDR1 LGHNA and CDR2 YSLEER come from the germline V gene. CDR3 amino acids: CASSLRDLAHEKLFF. The CDR3 DNA reads as TGCGCCAGCAGCCTCCGGGACCTAGCACATGAAAAACTGTTTTTT.

The rearrangement links TRBV7-3 to TRBJ1-1, with D possibly TRBD1 on 5 matching bases. V shed 5 bases and J shed 4 bases, with 14 bases lying between them. Germline-derived CDR1 and CDR2 are SGHTA and FQGTGA. The CDR3 covers 14 residues. In nucleotides, the CDR3 is TGTGCCAGCAGCCCCCAGGGTTGGGGCACTGAAGCTTTCTTT. Translated: CASSPQGWGTEAFF.

In the case of this clonotype: Compared with germline, one end of the junction differs, possibly owing to a read error. The chain carries TRBV10-3 and TRBJ1-1; D might be TRBD1 (5 bases). CDR3 length equals 14 residues. Looked up from germline, CDR1 is ENHRY and CDR2 is SYGVKD. The CDR3 bases are TGTGCCATCAGCCGAGCGGGGGAGAACACTGGAGCTTTCTTT. Protein: CAISRAGENTGAFF.

Details on this clonotype: Compared with germline, one end of the junction differs, possibly owing to a read error. The genes are TRBV10-1 and TRBJ1-1; D gene unclear. The V gene's germline CDR1 is WNHNN and CDR2 SYGVQD (reference sequence). The CDR3 has 13 residues. The CDR3 nucleotides read TGCGCCAGCAGCGCAAATGGGCCCGGCGATACTTTATTT. This sequence encodes CASSANGPGDTLF.

The CDR3 loop is CASSLVLGTGGNQPQHF. Here the CDR3 DNA reads TGTGCCAGCAGCTTAGTCCTTGGGACGGGCGGCAATCAGCCCCAGCATTTT. The chain employs TRBV7-6 and TRBJ1-5, with D possibly matching TRBD1 (5 bases). This CDR3 has 17 amino acids. Per germline, CDR1 SGHVS and CDR2 FNYEAQ. V dropped 1 base and J dropped 2 bases, with 15 bases sitting between them.

The CDR3 DNA reads as TGTGCCAGCAGCCCCCGGGACTCGGGGAACACCGGGGAGCTGTTTTTT. It encodes CASSPRDSGNTGELFF. The chain employs TRBV6-2 or TRBV6-3 and TRBJ2-2; TRBD2 is a possible D gene (6 bases). V was cut by 6 bases and J by 1 base, with 15 bases left in between. The CDR3 length is 16 residues. Germline CDR1 MNHEY, CDR2 SVGEGT.

This sequence joins TRBV20-1 and TRBJ1-1, with a possible D match to TRBD1 (6 bases). CDR3 size: 15 residues. Germline V lookup: CDR1 DFQATT, CDR2 SNEGSKA (reference sequence). Trimming left V 1 base short and J 3 bases short, with 15 bases between. In DNA form, the CDR3 reads TGCAGTGCTAGAGTACGCCGGGGGCGCGACACTGAAGCTTTCTTT. It is translated as CSARVRRGRDTEAFF.

Only a few counts were recorded for this clonotype. The rearrangement joins TRBV4-1 to TRBJ1-4; D unresolved. Germline CDR1 and CDR2: MGHRA and YSYEKL. The CDR3 spans 14 residues. Deletions cut 1 base from V and 11 bases from J, with 14 bases between. The CDR3 protein is CASSQAIPQGKLFF. CDR3 DNA sequence: TGCGCCAGCAGCCAAGCGATCCCCCAAGGGAAACTGTTTTTT.

This clonotype has just a few counts. The chain joins TRBV23-1 to TRBJ1-1; D ambiguous. TRBV23-1 is an ORF, with its function uncertain. V was pared by 0 bases and J by 6 bases, with 17 bases between. This CDR3 is 16 amino acids long. CDR3 sequence: CASSQSCSVNNSEAFF. The CDR3, as DNA: TGCGCCAGCAGTCAATCTTGTTCGGTGAACAATTCTGAAGCTTTCTTT.

This clonotype was counted a single time. The chain carries TRBV5-1 and TRBJ1-1; D not resolved. Between the trimmed V and J ends, which lost 1 base and 4 bases, there was a span of 5 bases. CDR1 and CDR2 (germline): SGHRS, YFSETQ. The CDR3 loop spans 12 amino acids. CDR3 sequence (DNA): TGCGCCAGCAGCTTGCGGCCCACTGAAGCTTTCTTT. This gives the protein CASSLRPTEAFF.

The chain links TRBV2 to TRBJ1-1, with unresolved D. The CDR3 length is 14 residues. Germline CDR1 reads SNHLY; CDR2 reads FYNNEI. With 2 bases removed from V and 2 bases from J, the gap between germline ends came to 9 bases. CDR3 sequence (DNA): TGTGCCAGCAGTGAAAGGAGGGATAACACTGAAGCTTTCTTT. Translating it yields CASSERRDNTEAFF.

The chain uses TRBV21-1 and TRBJ1-3. TRBV21-1 is deemed a pseudogene. The CDR3 has 15 residues. CDR3 nucleotide sequence: TGTGCCAGCATCCACGACTCTCACTCTGGAAACACCATATATTTT. Its protein is CASIHDSHSGNTIYF.

The chain uses TRBV7-2 and TRBJ1-1, with a tentative D call TRBD1 (6 bases). With 8 bases removed from V and 7 bases from J, the gap between germline ends came to 14 bases. The CDR3 extends over 12 amino acids. In germline, CDR1 is SGHTA, CDR2 FQGNSA. The CDR3, as DNA: TGTGCCAGCGCGAAGGGGGGACGTGAAGCTTTCTTT. Translating gives CASAKGGREAFF.

The DNA for the CDR3 is TGTGCCAGCAGCGGACCGGAGCGGGCGTACAATGAGCAGTTCTTC. Its protein product is CASSGPERAYNEQFF. V gene TRBV25-1 combines with J gene TRBJ2-1; TRBD2 is a possible D gene (6 bases). Trimming left V 6 bases short and J 4 bases short, with 16 bases between. The germline V gene has CDR1 MGHDK and CDR2 SYGVNS. The CDR3 runs to 15 residues.

V is TRBV4-1 and J is TRBJ1-1; 7 bases agree with TRBD1. The V segment lost 0 bases and the J segment 5 bases; nucleotides outside the gene matches: 3. Germline CDR1 MGHRA, CDR2 YSYEKL. CDR3 length: 14 residues. Written as DNA, the CDR3 is TGCGCCAGCAGCCAAGAGGGACAGTGGACTGAAGCTTTCTTT. Residues: CASSQEGQWTEAFF.

The chain employs TRBV29-1 and TRBJ1-2; 9 bases are shared with TRBD1. The CDR3 sequence is 11 residues long. Trimming removed 6 bases from V and 8 bases from J; junction bases left unmatched: 4. Germline CDR1 SQVTM, CDR2 ANQGSEA. In DNA, the CDR3 is TGCAGCGTACAGGGGGCGGTCGGCTACACCTTC. It codes for CSVQGAVGYTF.

The CDR3 bases are TGTGCCAGCAGCCGGGACAGGGAAAGGCCACCCCTCCACTTT. Amino acid sequence: CASSRDRERPPLHF. The chain is built from TRBV5-5 and TRBJ1-6; TRBD1 matches at 9 bases. This CDR3 contains 14 residues. Trimming took 4 bases from V and 11 from J; bases not matched to a gene: 7. Germline V gives CDR1 SGHKS, CDR2 YYEKEE (reference sequence).

The rearrangement links TRBV27 to TRBJ2-2, with D perhaps TRBD1 (5 bases). The CDR3 contains 14 residues. CDR1 is MNHEY and CDR2 is SMNVEV in the germline V gene (reference sequence). Trimming removed 3 bases from V and 1 base from J, with 6 bases in between. DNA of the CDR3: TGTGCCAGCAGTTTTACAGGGAACACCGGGGAGCTGTTTTTT. Its protein is CASSFTGNTGELFF.

This clonotype was detected only a few times. The chain recombines TRBV11-3 with TRBJ1-3; the D is unclear. V shed 1 base and J shed 5 bases, with 0 bases lying between them. The germline gives CDR1 SGHNT, CDR2 YENEEA. This CDR3 has 11 amino acids. CDR3 nucleotide sequence: TGTGCCAGCAGCTTAGGAAACACCATATATTTT. As protein: CASSLGNTIYF.

The genes are TRBV18 and TRBJ1-2; 9 bases line up with TRBD1. There are 13 residues in the CDR3. The germline V gene has CDR1 KGHSH and CDR2 LQKENI. V was pared by 3 bases and J by 8 bases, with 4 bases of the junction left unmatched. This CDR3 reads CASSPRTGDGYTF. The DNA of the CDR3 is TGTGCCAGCTCACCGCGGACAGGGGACGGCTACACCTTC.

The chain recombines TRBV30 with TRBJ1-1; D possibly corresponds to TRBD1 (6 bases). The V end lost 4 bases, the J end lost 4 bases, and 10 bases lay between the germline ends. Germline CDR1 GTSNPN, CDR2 SVGIG (reference sequence). The CDR3 consists of 12 residues. CDR3 region: CAWTGDSTEAFF. The CDR3 DNA follows: TGTGCCTGGACAGGGGATAGCACTGAAGCTTTCTTT.

V usage is TRBV4-3 and J usage is TRBJ1-1; D is uncertain. V gave up 2 bases and J gave up 10 bases, with 14 bases separating them. This CDR3 has 13 residues. The V gene's germline CDR1 is LGHNA and CDR2 YSLEER. The CDR3 nucleotides are TGCGCCAGCAGCCAATGGGAGGCCATGGGAGCTTTCTTT. It specifies CASSQWEAMGAFF.